These T cell receptor beta chains were read from a single sample in a study of regulatory T cells in long-lasting Graves disease. Via MiXCR, TCRdb re-called the multiplex PCR reads, giving one row per CDR3 protein. The repertoire holds about 660,000 distinct CDR3 sequences, with approximately 29% as singletons. The material was peripheral blood mononuclear cells (PBMCs), obtained when the disease was refractory, from a patient treated with antithyroid drugs. The source of these receptors is a female donor with Graves disease. Both conserved end residues are part of each CDR3. A D gene is named only where the DNA matches it firmly. The size entry is marked missing in some rows and otherwise reads once, few, many or a size class.

TRBJ2-2 TRBV5-1 few - TGCGCCAGCAGCTTTGACCTACCGGGACTCTACACCGGGGAGCTGTTTTTT CASSFDLPGLYTGELFF
TRBJ2-5 TRBV20-1 - - TGCAGTGCTAGGGAATACAGGAACCTCCAAGAGACCCAGTACTTC CSAREYRNLQETQYF
TRBJ2-7 TRBV2 many TRBD1 TGTGCCAGCAGTGTTAACAGGGGACGCTACGAGCAGTACTTC CASSVNRGRYEQYF
TRBJ2-7 TRBV7-3 few TRBD1 TGTGCCAGCAGCCTCGCTATCGGACAGGGGTACGAGCAGTACTTC CASSLAIGQGYEQYF
TRBJ1-1 TRBV6-5 - - TGTGCCAGCAGTTACAGGACCCGGAGACCTGAAGCTTTCTTT CASSYRTRRPEAFF
TRBJ2-1 TRBV7-3 - TRBD2 TGTGCCAGCAGTATTAGCGGGAGGAAAGATCTTGAGCAGTTCTTC CASSISGRKDLEQFF
TRBJ2-2 TRBV11-2 few TRBD1 TGTGCCAGCAGCTTTAGGAGCCTTAGGACAGGGTTTGGCACCGGGGAGCTGTTTTTT CASSFRSLRTGFGTGELFF
TRBJ1-1 TRBV10-3 - TRBD1 TGTGCCCACCCCTCGGACAGGACGAACCTTTTGAACACTGAAGCTTTCTTT CAHPSDRTNLLNTEAFF
TRBJ1-5 TRBV6-2/TRBV6-3 - TRBD1 TGTGCCAGCAGCCCCGGGACAGAGGAATATAGCAATCAGCCCCAGCATTTT CASSPGTEEYSNQPQHF
TRBJ1-2 TRBV12-5 few - TGTGCTAGTGGTTTGGTAGGGGCGCTTGGCTACACCTTC CASGLVGALGYTF
TRBJ2-1 TRBV6-2/TRBV6-3 few TRBD2 TGTGCCAGCAGTCCCGGACTAGCGGGAGTGGATGAGCAGTTCTTC CASSPGLAGVDEQFF
TRBJ1-5 TRBV6-1 many TRBD1 TGTGCCAGCAGCGGGACAGGACGGGAACAGCCCCAGCATTTT CASSGTGREQPQHF
TRBJ1-1 TRBV6-1 few TRBD1 TGTGCCACCTACAGGGGAGGGGATAACACTGAAGCTTTCTTT CATYRGGDNTEAFF
TRBJ1-2 TRBV5-1 few TRBD1 TGCGCCAGCAGCGCACAGGGGGCGCCTGGCTACACCTTC CASSAQGAPGYTF
TRBJ1-1 TRBV6-1 - - TGTGCCAGCGGACAGCCGAACACTGAAGCTTTCTTT CASGQPNTEAFF
TRBJ2-7 TRBV28 - - TGTGCCAGCAGTTTCGCGGGACAAAACTACGAGCAGTACTTC CASSFAGQNYEQYF
TRBJ1-2 TRBV2 many - TGTGCCAGCAGTGAATCCACGGGTCGGAGCGATGGCTACACCTTC CASSESTGRSDGYTF
TRBJ1-2 TRBV5-1 few TRBD1 TGCGCCAGCAGCCGAGGGGACAGGCCCTCGGATGGCTACACCTTC CASSRGDRPSDGYTF
TRBJ1-6 TRBV19 few - TGTGCCAGTAGTCTCCAGGGGAACGTCCGTAATTCACCCCTCCACTTT CASSLQGNVRNSPLHF
TRBJ2-7 TRBV12-3/TRBV12-4 - - TGTGCCAGCAGTCCGGGACCTTGGAGATCCGAGCAGTACTTC CASSPGPWRSEQYF
TRBJ1-2 TRBV6-1 few - TGTGCCAGCAGTGAAGCAGGAATGTATGGCTACACCTTC CASSEAGMYGYTF
TRBJ2-2 TRBV19 few - TGTGCCAGTAGTATTTGGACTGCTTCGTTGGAGCTGTTTTTT CASSIWTASLELFF
TRBJ1-1 TRBV5-1 few - TGCGCCAGCAGCTTTGCAGCCTGGAGCCCTGAAGCTTTCTTT CASSFAAWSPEAFF